These 30 T cell receptor beta chains came from one sample sequenced in a study of cytomegalovirus exposure and HLA in healthy donors. The PCR ran on 60 Vbeta and 13 Jbeta primers. Sequenced by immunoSEQ multiplex PCR; TCRdb stores in-frame clones only, minus some. Here the sample spans around 160,000 clones, 75% to 80% being singletons. Sequencing input: PBMCs. These receptors were collected from a woman between 40 and 50 years old in good health and CMV-seropositive.

J is TRBJ2-7 and V is TRBV27; perhaps TRBD1 as D (6 bases). The CDR3 is 14 residues long. Germline V gives CDR1 MNHEY, CDR2 SMNVEV (reference sequence). Deletions cut 6 bases from V and 3 bases from J, with 15 bases between. CDR3 protein: CASRTGQLVYEQYF. CDR3 sequence (DNA): TGTGCCAGCAGGACCGGACAGTTGGTCTACGAGCAGTACTTC.

In its sample, this clone ranks as medium-sized. The rearrangement joins TRBV7-9 to TRBJ1-1, with D tentatively TRBD1 (5 bases). The CDR3 covers 15 residues. V was cut by 5 bases and J by 5 bases, with 18 bases left in between. Germline-derived CDR1 and CDR2 are SEHNR and FQNEAQ (reference sequence). CDR3 coding DNA: TGTGCCAGCAGCCCATGGGGTGGGGGAGGAACTGAAGCTTTCTTT. It specifies CASSPWGGGGTEAFF.

V gene TRBV19 combines with J gene TRBJ2-1; D might be TRBD1 (6 bases). The germline V and J ends were trimmed by 7 bases and 0 bases, with 19 bases remaining between them. This CDR3 has 17 residues. The germline V gene encodes CDR1 LNHDA and CDR2 SQIVND (reference sequence). The CDR3 nucleotides are TGTGCCAGTATCAACAGGGTGGGGATAAGCTCCTACAATGAGCAGTTCTTC. It codes for CASINRVGISSYNEQFF.

This clone appeared once. This sequence joins TRBV7-9 and TRBJ2-1; 8 bases fit TRBD1. CDR1 SEHNR and CDR2 FQNEAQ come from the germline V gene (reference sequence). The V gene end was trimmed by 5 bases and the J gene end by 9 bases; junction bases not matched to a gene: 6. The length of the CDR3 is 13 residues. The CDR3 is CASSTGTGGEQFF. The CDR3 coding sequence is TGTGCCAGCAGCACCGGGACAGGTGGTGAGCAGTTCTTC.

This sequence joins TRBV6-1 and TRBJ2-7; tentatively, D is TRBD2 (6 bases). Germline V CDR1 and CDR2: MNHNS, SASEGT. This CDR3 is 13 amino acids long. V gave up 5 bases and J gave up 3 bases, with 11 bases separating them. The CDR3 sequence is CASSRDLGYEQYF. The CDR3 region has the DNA TGTGCCAGCAGTAGGGACTTAGGCTACGAGCAGTACTTC.

The chain employs TRBV6-5 and TRBJ1-5; maybe TRBD1 (5 bases). The CDR3 is 15 amino acids. CDR1 and CDR2 (germline): MNHEY, SVGAGI. Trimming took 6 bases from V and 0 from J, leaving 12 bases between them. CDR3 coding DNA: TGTGCCAGCAGCCCCGGGGGGTCTAGCAATCAGCCCCAGCATTTT. Its translation: CASSPGGSSNQPQHF.

This sequence joins TRBV10-3 and TRBJ2-5, with TRBD1 matching over 10 bases. J gave up 4 bases and V 7 bases, and 3 bases lay outside the gene matches. The CDR3 length is 13 residues. Germline V gene lookup returns CDR1 ENHRY and CDR2 SYGVKD. CDR3 in DNA: TGTGCCATCATGGGGACAGGGGCAGAGACCCAGTACTTC. Encoded protein: CAIMGTGAETQYF.

This clone was recorded a few times. The genes are TRBV6-5 and TRBJ2-3; a weak D match, TRBD1 (6 bases). The CDR3 contains 16 residues. Germline-derived CDR1 and CDR2 are MNHEY and SVGAGI. V was trimmed by 4 bases and J by 4 bases, leaving 18 bases between them. For the CDR3, the DNA is TGTGCCAGCAGTTCCCCTAGAGGGGGAGAGCCAGATACGCAGTATTTT. The encoded protein is CASSSPRGGEPDTQYF.

This clone has only a few counts. The chain employs TRBV7-7 and TRBJ1-3, with D uncertain. The CDR3 contains 15 residues. The germline gives CDR1 SSHAT, CDR2 FNYEAQ (reference sequence). V was pared by 3 bases and J by 2 bases, with 11 bases between. This CDR3 is CASSFGREPGNTIYF. CDR3 bases: TGTGCCAGCAGCTTCGGACGGGAACCTGGAAACACCATATATTTT.

This chain uses TRBV10-3 with TRBJ2-7, with TRBD1 matching 7 bases. The V gene end was trimmed by 9 bases and the J gene end by 3 bases; junction bases not matched to a gene: 2. The CDR3 contains 11 residues. The germline V gene encodes CDR1 ENHRY and CDR2 SYGVKD. The CDR3: CAIGQDYEQYF. The CDR3 nucleotides are TGTGCCATTGGACAGGACTACGAGCAGTACTTC.

The table lists this clone with a count of one. The chain carries TRBV7-2 and TRBJ1-5, with TRBD1 matching over 8 bases. Per germline, CDR1 SGHTA and CDR2 FQGNSA. CDR3 length: 15 residues. V shed 5 bases, J shed 7 bases, and the junction held 10 bases outside the gene matches. Here the CDR3 reads CASSQVAGGGQPQHF. The CDR3 DNA follows: TGTGCCAGCAGCCAAGTGGCAGGGGGCGGCCAGCCCCAGCATTTT.

This clone was seen a few times. The V gene is TRBV28, the J gene TRBJ1-3; D is unresolved. V was cut by 1 base and J by 7 bases, with 14 bases left in between. The CDR3 spans 15 residues. Germline CDR1 and CDR2: MDHEN and SYDVKM. CDR3 loop: CASSLYPPGGNTIYF. The CDR3 DNA follows: TGTGCCAGCAGTTTATATCCCCCGGGAGGGAACACCATATATTTT.

J is TRBJ1-3 and V is TRBV19, with TRBD1 identical over 7 bases. Germline trimming cut 3 bases from V and 0 bases from J; bases unmatched to any gene: 5. CDR3 length: 16 residues. Germline CDR1 LNHDA, CDR2 SQIVND (reference sequence). The CDR3 loop is CASSISWTGSGNTIYF. In DNA form, the CDR3 reads TGTGCCAGTAGTATCTCCTGGACAGGCTCTGGAAACACCATATATTTT.

In DNA form, the CDR3 reads TGTGCCAGCAGCCAGGACAGGGACTATGGCTACACCTTC. It is translated as CASSQDRDYGYTF. The V and J genes are TRBV7-2 and TRBJ1-2; TRBD1 matches at 8 bases. V shed 5 bases, J shed 3 bases, and the junction held 2 bases outside the gene matches. The germline V gene has CDR1 SGHTA and CDR2 FQGNSA. This CDR3 is built from 13 residues.

This clone was detected only a few times. V is TRBV7-2 and J is TRBJ1-2; a weak D match, TRBD1 (5 bases). Germline CDR1 reads SGHTA; CDR2 reads FQGNSA. V was clipped by 6 bases and J by 0 bases, with 17 bases between them. The CDR3 runs to 16 residues. The CDR3 sequence: CASRGQTRGSNYGYTF. CDR3 coding DNA: TGTGCCAGCAGAGGTCAAACTCGGGGGTCTAACTATGGCTACACCTTC.

The chain carries TRBV18 and TRBJ2-5; tentative D call: TRBD1 (6 bases). Trimming stripped 2 bases from V and 0 bases from J, with 7 bases between. This CDR3 comprises 14 residues. Germline CDR1 and CDR2: KGHSH and LQKENI. CDR3 residues: CASSPRQDQETQYF. CDR3 coding DNA: TGTGCCAGCTCACCAAGACAGGACCAAGAGACCCAGTACTTC.

The J gene is TRBJ1-4, the V gene TRBV19, with D tentatively TRBD1 (5 bases). Germline CDR1 LNHDA, CDR2 SQIVND (reference sequence). The V gene lost 4 bases and the J gene lost 8 bases, with 8 bases spanning the gap. This CDR3 has 12 residues. The CDR3 sequence is CASSRGPEKLFF. Here the CDR3 DNA reads TGTGCCAGTAGTAGGGGCCCGGAAAAACTGTTTTTT.

The J gene is TRBJ2-2, the V gene TRBV2, with 7 positions matching TRBD1. This CDR3 spans 13 amino acids. CDR1 and CDR2 (germline): SNHLY, FYNNEI. The junction had 8 bases not matched to a gene; V was cut back by 9 bases and J by 7 bases. The CDR3 loop reads CASLQGQGGELFF. CDR3 nucleotide sequence: TGTGCCAGTTTACAGGGGCAGGGCGGGGAGCTGTTTTTT.

The V and J genes are TRBV2 and TRBJ2-7; 11 positions match TRBD1. From germline, CDR1 is SNHLY and CDR2 FYNNEI. J lost 1 base, V lost 6 bases, and 17 bases had no gene match. The CDR3 runs to 19 residues. The CDR3 protein is CASRGPDRGLVWGSYEQYF. CDR3 nucleotide sequence: TGTGCCAGCAGGGGGCCGGACAGGGGGCTTGTTTGGGGGTCCTACGAGCAGTACTTC.

The V and J genes are TRBV7-9 and TRBJ2-4; the match to TRBD2 covers 16 bases. Germline V CDR1 and CDR2: SEHNR, FQNEAQ (reference sequence). The CDR3 contains 18 residues. With 7 bases clipped from V and 1 base from J, the junction kept 7 bases outside the gene matches. CDR3 region: CASTKGLAGGEAKNIQYF. In DNA, the CDR3 is TGTGCCAGCACAAAGGGACTAGCGGGGGGGGAGGCCAAAAACATTCAGTACTTC.

This chain links TRBV30 with TRBJ1-4, with 7 nucleotides matching TRBD1. V shed 0 bases, J shed 3 bases, and the junction held 4 bases outside the gene matches. CDR1 and CDR2 from the germline V gene are GTSNPN and SVGIG (reference sequence). CDR3 size: 15 residues. The CDR3 loop is CAWSVGGTANEKLFF. CDR3 nucleotide sequence: TGTGCCTGGAGTGTAGGGGGGACAGCTAATGAAAAACTGTTTTTT.

The CDR3 is CASSVVSQGDEQFF. The CDR3 DNA follows: TGTGCCAGCAGCGTAGTTTCTCAGGGGGATGAGCAGTTCTTC. The rearrangement links TRBV9 to TRBJ2-1, with TRBD1 matching 7 bases. The CDR3 is 14 amino acids. With V trimmed by 0 bases and J by 8 bases, 5 bases remained unmatched. Germline V gene data show CDR1 as SGDLS and CDR2 as YYNGEE.

This clone was observed once. This same CDR3 is encoded by further DNA sequences in the sample. V usage is TRBV7-9 and J usage is TRBJ1-1; weak D call: TRBD1 (6 bases). V was cut by 3 bases and J by 0 bases, with 8 bases left in between. In germline, CDR1 is SEHNR, CDR2 FQNEAQ (reference sequence). This CDR3 contains 14 residues. CDR3 amino acids: CASSLTGVNTEAFF. The CDR3 nucleotides are TGTGCCAGCAGCTTGACAGGAGTGAACACTGAAGCTTTCTTT.

This sequence joins TRBV28 and TRBJ1-6; D is ambiguous. Trimming pared 1 base from V and 0 bases from J, leaving 7 bases between. Germline V CDR1 and CDR2: MDHEN, SYDVKM. This CDR3 spans 16 amino acids. DNA of the CDR3: TGTGCCAGCAGTTTATTCGTCAGCTCCTATAATTCACCCCTCCACTTT. Protein sequence: CASSLFVSSYNSPLHF.

The chain couples TRBV27 to TRBJ2-1; tentative D call: TRBD2 (5 bases). Trimming pared 3 bases from V and 2 bases from J, leaving 8 bases between. CDR1 and CDR2 from the germline V gene are MNHEY and SMNVEV (reference sequence). The CDR3 covers 14 residues. The CDR3 region is CASSFLGTYNEQFF. The CDR3 region has the DNA TGTGCCAGCAGTTTTCTCGGGACCTACAATGAGCAGTTCTTC.

This chain uses TRBV10-1 with TRBJ2-2; no reliable D call. V lost 3 bases and J lost 8, with 10 bases in between. The germline CDR1 and CDR2 sequences are WNHNN and SYGVQD (reference sequence). This CDR3 is built from 13 residues. CDR3 sequence reads: CASSDPSVGELFF. The CDR3 region has the DNA TGCGCCAGCAGTGACCCTAGTGTGGGGGAGCTGTTTTTT.

V gene TRBV7-6 combines with J gene TRBJ2-3, with a possible D match to TRBD2 (7 bases). The germline V and J ends were trimmed by 2 bases and 6 bases, with 15 bases remaining between them. This CDR3 is built from 15 residues. Per the germline V gene, CDR1 is SGHVS and CDR2 is FNYEAQ. This CDR3 reads CASSLSLGRGDTQYF. CDR3 sequence (DNA): TGTGCCAGCAGCTTATCTCTAGGGAGGGGGGATACGCAGTATTTT. The full variable domain, in which reference TRBV7-6 and TRBJ2-3 provide the parts outside the CDR3, is GAGVSQSPRYKVTKRGQDVALRCDPISGHVSLYWYRQALGQGPEFLTYFNYEAQQDKSGLPNDRFSAERPEGSISTLTIQRTEQRDSAMYRCASSLSLGRGDTQYFGPGTRLTVL.

The J gene is TRBJ1-2, the V gene TRBV7-2; 7 positions match TRBD1. There are 14 residues in the CDR3. V shed 5 bases, J shed 4 bases, and the junction held 7 bases outside the gene matches. Germline CDR1 reads SGHTA; CDR2 reads FQGNSA. CDR3 coding DNA: TGTGCCAGCAGCACCGAGGGGGCGCTCTATGGCTACACCTTC. Its translation: CASSTEGALYGYTF.

The chain combines TRBV29-1 with TRBJ1-1; no reliable D call. From germline, CDR1 is SQVTM and CDR2 ANQGSEA. Trimming cost V 5 bases and J 5 bases, with 6 bases left between them. This CDR3 region has 10 residues. CDR3 loop: CSVLYTEAFF. Here the CDR3 DNA reads TGCAGCGTTCTTTATACTGAAGCTTTCTTT.

The V call is TRBV11-2, the J call TRBJ2-7; 9 bases match TRBD1. This CDR3 is built from 15 residues. Germline assignment: CDR1 SGHAT and CDR2 FQNNGV. V dropped 1 base and J dropped 4; count of bases not matched to a gene: 5. CDR3 region: CASSLGTGGGYEQYF. DNA of the CDR3: TGTGCCAGCAGCTTAGGTACAGGGGGCGGGTACGAGCAGTACTTC.